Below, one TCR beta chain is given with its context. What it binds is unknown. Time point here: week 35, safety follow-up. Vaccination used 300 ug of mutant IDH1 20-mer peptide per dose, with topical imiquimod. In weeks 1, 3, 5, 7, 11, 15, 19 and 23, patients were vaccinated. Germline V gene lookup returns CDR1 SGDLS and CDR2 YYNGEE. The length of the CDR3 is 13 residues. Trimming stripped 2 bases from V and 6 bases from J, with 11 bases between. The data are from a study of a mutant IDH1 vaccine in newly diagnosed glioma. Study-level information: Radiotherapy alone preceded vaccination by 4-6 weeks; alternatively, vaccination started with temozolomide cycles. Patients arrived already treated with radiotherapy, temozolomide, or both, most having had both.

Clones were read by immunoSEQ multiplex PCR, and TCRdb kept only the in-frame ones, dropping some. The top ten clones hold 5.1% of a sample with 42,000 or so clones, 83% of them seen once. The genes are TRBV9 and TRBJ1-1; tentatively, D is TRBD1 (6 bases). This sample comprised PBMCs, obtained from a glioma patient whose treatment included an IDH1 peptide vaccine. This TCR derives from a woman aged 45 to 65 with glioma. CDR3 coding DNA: TGTGCCAGCAGCGTGTCGGGGGGCGCTGAAGCTTTCTTT. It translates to CASSVSGGAEAFF.